The rows below give T cell receptor beta chains drawn from one sample of a study of blood T cell repertoires in COVID-19. Repertoires were generated with immunoSEQ multiplex PCR, while TCRdb's copy carries only in-frame clones and drops some. Among about 270,000 clones listed, approximately 90% were seen once. The sequencing input was PBMCs or T cells enriched from blood (not recorded which). The receptors were gathered from a man aged 35-49 years who had been exposed to COVID-19. Each CDR3 is given with its conserved first and last residue. A D gene is named only where the DNA matches it firmly. Rows give clone size only sometimes, using once, few, many, or a class for an expanded clone.

TRBV28	14	TRBJ1-3	.	.	CASSATGSGNTIYF	TGTGCCAGCAGTGCAACAGGGTCTGGAAACACCATATATTTT
TRBV5-4	15	TRBJ2-7	.	TRBD1	CASSSGQGEYLEQYF	TGTGCCAGCAGCTCCGGACAGGGTGAATACCTCGAGCAGTACTTC
TRBV5-1	15	TRBJ2-1	.	TRBD2	CASKSGLASYNEQFF	TGCGCCAGCAAATCGGGACTAGCGTCCTACAATGAGCAGTTCTTC
TRBV28	13	TRBJ2-1	.	.	CASTTGYYNEQFF	TGTGCCAGCACCACAGGATACTACAATGAGCAGTTCTTC
TRBV4-1	15	TRBJ2-1	.	TRBD2	CASSQDLGGNNEQFF	TGCGCCAGCAGCCAAGACCTGGGGGGGAACAATGAGCAGTTCTTC
TRBV19	15	TRBJ1-2	.	.	CASSVRGPGTYGYTF	TGTGCCAGTAGTGTTAGAGGCCCCGGGACATATGGCTACACCTTC
TRBV5-1	15	TRBJ2-1	.	.	CASSWTWGQNNEQFF	TGCGCCAGCAGCTGGACCTGGGGGCAGAACAATGAGCAGTTCTTC
TRBV15	14	TRBJ2-7	.	TRBD2	CATSTTSGRSEQYF	TGTGCCACCAGCACCACTAGCGGGAGGAGCGAGCAGTACTTC
TRBV27	13	TRBJ2-1	few	.	CASTSLGNNEQFF	TGTGCCAGCACTAGCCTCGGGAACAATGAGCAGTTCTTC
TRBV30	15	TRBJ1-5	once	TRBD1	CAWRQWGQGNQPQHF	TGTGCCTGGAGACAATGGGGACAGGGGAACCAGCCCCAGCATTTT
TRBV30	15	TRBJ1-1	.	TRBD1	CAWSRSGTGPSEAFF	TGTGCCTGGAGTCGATCCGGGACAGGGCCTTCTGAAGCTTTCTTT
TRBV24-1	19	TRBJ1-4	.	TRBD1	CATSDPGQGAEFGREKLFF	TGTGCCACCAGTGATCCCGGACAGGGGGCAGAGTTTGGTCGGGAAAAACTGTTTTTT
TRBV5-4	14	TRBJ2-7	.	.	CASSEEGQTYEQYF	TGTGCCAGCAGCGAGGAGGGACAGACCTACGAGCAGTACTTC
TRBV3-1/TRBV3-2	13	TRBJ1-1	.	.	CASSFSQGTEAFF	TGTGCCAGCAGCTTCAGTCAGGGGACTGAAGCTTTCTTT
TRBV5-3	16	TRBJ2-7	.	.	CARSLREADLTYEQYF	TGTGCCAGAAGCTTGAGGGAGGCGGACCTAACCTACGAGCAGTACTTC
TRBV28	15	TRBJ1-1	.	.	CASSPMVGAKTEAFF	TGTGCCAGCAGTCCCATGGTAGGGGCGAAAACTGAAGCTTTCTTT
TRBV9	16	TRBJ2-1	.	.	CASSKTGAGDLNEQFF	TGTGCCAGCAGCAAGACAGGGGCGGGAGACCTCAATGAGCAGTTCTTC
TRBV2	13	TRBJ2-3	.	.	CASIRQGTDTQYF	TGTGCCAGCATTCGACAGGGCACAGATACGCAGTATTTT
TRBV28	15	TRBJ1-2	.	TRBD1	CASSGQGDPNYGYTF	TGTGCCAGCAGCGGACAGGGTGATCCTAACTATGGCTACACCTTC
TRBV28	11	TRBJ2-5	once	.	CASRRSETQYF	TGTGCCAGCAGGCGTTCAGAGACCCAGTACTTC
TRBV27	15	TRBJ2-1	.	TRBD2	CASSTGTSGYNEQFF	TGTGCCAGCAGTACCGGGACTAGCGGATACAATGAGCAGTTCTTC
TRBV6-5	13	TRBJ2-7	.	TRBD1	CASPEGTGDEQYF	TGTGCCAGCCCCGAGGGGACAGGGGACGAGCAGTACTTC
TRBV19	13	TRBJ1-5	.	TRBD1	CASRDRENQPQHF	TGTGCCAGTAGGGACAGGGAAAATCAGCCCCAGCATTTT
TRBV9	17	TRBJ2-1	.	TRBD2	CASSEAGTSGMYNEQFF	TGTGCCAGCAGCGAGGCCGGGACTAGCGGTATGTACAATGAGCAGTTCTTC
TRBV9	15	TRBJ2-1	.	TRBD2	CASSVTSGSYNEQFF	TGTGCCAGCAGCGTAACTAGCGGGTCCTACAATGAGCAGTTCTTC
TRBV13	18	TRBJ2-7	.	TRBD2	CASSLAPTRREGSYEQYF	TGTGCCAGCAGCTTAGCTCCAACAAGGAGGGAGGGCTCCTACGAGCAGTACTTC
TRBV27	15	TRBJ1-4	once	TRBD1	CASTTQDRVNEKLFF	TGTGCCAGCACCACCCAGGACAGGGTAAATGAAAAACTGTTTTTT
TRBV7-3	14	TRBJ2-2	.	.	CASSLDTNTGELFF	TGTGCCAGCAGCTTAGACACCAACACCGGGGAGCTGTTTTTT
TRBV2	13	TRBJ2-2	.	.	CASHYAGSGELFF	TGTGCCAGCCATTATGCGGGTTCCGGGGAGCTGTTTTTT
TRBV5-6	16	TRBJ2-1	once	TRBD2	CASSLGLAGTYNEQFF	TGTGCCAGCAGCCTGGGACTAGCGGGGACCTACAATGAGCAGTTCTTC
TRBV9	17	TRBJ2-7	.	TRBD1	CASSADGGQGDFYEQYF	TGTGCCAGCAGCGCCGATGGCGGACAGGGCGACTTCTACGAGCAGTACTTC
TRBV23-1	13	TRBJ1-5	.	.	CASSQSQNQPQHF	TGCGCCAGCAGTCAATCGCAGAATCAGCCCCAGCATTTT
TRBV11-2	12	TRBJ1-2	.	.	CASSLVPNGYTF	TGTGCCAGCAGCTTAGTTCCCAATGGCTACACCTTC
TRBV2	13	TRBJ1-2	.	TRBD1	CAAGTDLSYGYTF	TGTGCCGCCGGGACAGACTTATCCTATGGCTACACCTTC
TRBV7-9	15	TRBJ2-7	.	TRBD1	CASSWGQGAPYEQYF	TGTGCCAGCAGCTGGGGACAGGGGGCGCCTTACGAGCAGTACTTC
TRBV2	16	TRBJ2-7	.	TRBD1	CASRPDQRDRGSKQYF	TGTGCCAGCAGGCCCGATCAAAGGGACAGGGGAAGTAAGCAGTACTTC
TRBV6-2/TRBV6-3	14	TRBJ2-7	few	.	CASSPPRGEGEQYF	TGTGCCAGCAGTCCCCCCAGGGGGGAAGGCGAGCAGTACTTC
TRBV28	20	TRBJ2-3	.	TRBD2	CASTNRLVAGGPIGTDTQYF	TGTGCCAGCACCAACAGATTAGTAGCGGGAGGGCCGATTGGCACAGATACGCAGTATTTT
TRBV3-1/TRBV3-2	15	TRBJ1-6	.	.	CASSRGRLRDTPLHF	TGTGCCAGCAGCCGGGGCCGACTGAGGGACACACCCCTCCACTTT
TRBV2	12	TRBJ2-7	.	.	CASLDSHYEQYF	TGTGCCAGTCTGGACAGTCACTACGAGCAGTACTTC
TRBV7-9	13	TRBJ2-2	.	.	CASYPSNTGELFF	TGTGCCAGTTATCCCTCGAACACCGGGGAGCTGTTTTTT
TRBV30	13	TRBJ2-1	.	TRBD2	CAWSVLGGSEQFF	TGTGCCTGGAGTGTATTGGGGGGGAGTGAGCAGTTCTTC
TRBV10-3	13	TRBJ1-1	.	.	CAIRLQGLTEAFF	TGTGCCATCAGACTCCAGGGGCTAACTGAAGCTTTCTTT
TRBV6-5	14	TRBJ2-1	.	TRBD2	CATPGLAAYNEQFF	TGTGCCACCCCCGGACTAGCGGCATACAATGAGCAGTTCTTC
TRBV28	14	TRBJ2-5	.	.	CASSLFRTQETQYF	TGTGCCAGCAGTTTGTTCCGGACTCAAGAGACCCAGTACTTC
TRBV4-3	15	TRBJ2-1	.	.	CASSPHREIYNEQFF	TGCGCCAGCAGCCCCCATCGGGAGATTTACAATGAGCAGTTCTTC